This TCR beta chain was captured by sequencing in a study of CD8 T cells in Susac syndrome. There are 15 residues in the CDR3. V lost 2 bases, J lost 5 bases, and 15 bases lay in between. The germline V gene has CDR1 MGHRA and CDR2 YSYEKL. Reverse transcription of roughly 0.5 to 1 ug RNA was carried out with random hexamers. TCRdb re-called the immunoSEQ multiplex PCR reads with MiXCR, one entry per CDR3 protein. Of about 210,000 distinct CDR3 sequences detected, 90% to 95% appear once; the ten largest clones hold 0.1%. The sequence was obtained from a human donor in good health. Sequenced input: CD4+ T cells from PBMCs. The chain recombines TRBV4-1 with TRBJ1-2, with a tentative D call TRBD1 (5 bases). The CDR3 sequence: CASSQPTKRGYGYTF. As DNA, the CDR3 is TGCGCCAGCAGCCAACCCACGAAGAGGGGTTATGGCTACACCTTC.